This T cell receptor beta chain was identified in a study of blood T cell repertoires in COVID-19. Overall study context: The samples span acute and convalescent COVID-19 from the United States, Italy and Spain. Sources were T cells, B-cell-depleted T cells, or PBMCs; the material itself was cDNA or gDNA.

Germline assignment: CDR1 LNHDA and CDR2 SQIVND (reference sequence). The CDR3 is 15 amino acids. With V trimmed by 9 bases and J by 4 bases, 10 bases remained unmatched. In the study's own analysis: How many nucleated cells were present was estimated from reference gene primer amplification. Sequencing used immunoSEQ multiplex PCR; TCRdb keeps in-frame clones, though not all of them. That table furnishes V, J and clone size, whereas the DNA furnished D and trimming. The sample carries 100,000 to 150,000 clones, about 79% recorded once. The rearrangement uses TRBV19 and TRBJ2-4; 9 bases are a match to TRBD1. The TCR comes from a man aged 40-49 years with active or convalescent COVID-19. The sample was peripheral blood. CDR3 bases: TGTGCCAGCCGCGAAACGGGACAGGGAAAAAACATTCAGTACTTC. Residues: CASRETGQGKNIQYF.